Listed below are T cell receptor beta chains from one sample, sequenced in a study of blood T cell repertoires in COVID-19. TCRdb's copy holds only in-frame clones and misses some; the assay was immunoSEQ multiplex PCR. The sample has some 220,000 clones, around 83% seen once. The sequenced sample consisted of peripheral blood. Receptors were obtained from a middle-aged man with active or convalescent COVID-19. CDR3s include the opening cysteine and the closing phenylalanine or tryptophan. A D gene is named only where the DNA matches it firmly. Clone size is stated in some rows and not others, as once, few, many or a class when expanded.

>.|TRBD1|TRBV18|TRBJ2-7
CASSPRDRVLEQYF
TGTGCCAGCTCACCGCGGGACAGGGTCCTCGAGCAGTACTTC
>.|TRBD2|TRBV7-2|TRBJ2-3
CASSQWASGSGADTQYF
TGTGCCAGCAGCCAGTGGGCTAGCGGGAGTGGGGCAGATACGCAGTATTTT
>.|TRBD1|TRBV9|TRBJ2-7
CASSATGGYYEQYF
TGTGCCAGCAGCGCCACAGGGGGGTATTACGAGCAGTACTTC
>.|.|TRBV7-9|TRBJ1-1
CASSLMAGNTEAFF
TGTGCCAGCAGCTTAATGGCGGGGAACACTGAAGCTTTCTTT
>.|TRBD2|TRBV18|TRBJ2-5
CASSPGGEEETQYF
TGTGCCAGCTCACCAGGGGGGGAGGAAGAGACCCAGTACTTC
>.|TRBD1|TRBV24-1|TRBJ2-7
CATSGGTGGIAEQYF
TGTGCCACCAGTGGGGGGACAGGGGGAATTGCCGAGCAGTACTTC
>.|.|TRBV28|TRBJ1-1
CASSFPRRRGRNTEAFF
TGTGCCAGCAGTTTTCCTCGGCGGCGGGGACGGAACACTGAAGCTTTCTTT
>once|.|TRBV28|TRBJ1-6
CASSTDSTYNSPLHF
TGTGCCAGCAGTACCGACAGCACTTATAATTCACCCCTCCACTTT
>few|TRBD1|TRBV4-2|TRBJ2-1
CASSQDRTGYNEQFF
TGTGCCAGCAGCCAAGATCGGACAGGGTACAATGAGCAGTTCTTC
>.|.|TRBV28|TRBJ1-5
CASSPPPGEGANQPQHF
TGTGCCAGCAGTCCCCCCCCGGGGGAAGGAGCTAATCAGCCCCAGCATTTT
>.|.|TRBV28|TRBJ1-3
CASSSKGNTIYF
TGTGCCAGCAGTTCCAAGGGGAACACCATATATTTT
>.|.|TRBV2|TRBJ2-1
CASNGGANYNEQFF
TGTGCCAGCAACGGAGGGGCTAACTACAATGAGCAGTTCTTC
>once|.|TRBV9|TRBJ2-1
CASSVVGVPEQFF
TGTGCCAGCAGCGTAGTAGGGGTCCCTGAGCAGTTCTTC
>.|TRBD1|TRBV4-3|TRBJ1-5
CASSQRQGGQPQHF
TGCGCCAGCAGCCAACGACAGGGGGGACAGCCCCAGCATTTT
>.|.|TRBV4-3|TRBJ1-5
CASSRELGQPQHF
TGCGCCAGCAGCCGAGAACTCGGTCAGCCCCAGCATTTT
>.|TRBD2|TRBV7-9|TRBJ2-7
CASSLEGRGATYEQYF
TGTGCCAGCAGCTTAGAAGGGCGGGGGGCCACCTACGAGCAGTACTTC
>.|TRBD1|TRBV6-2/TRBV6-3|TRBJ1-4
CASSPPGQGREKLFF
TGTGCCAGCAGTCCGCCGGGACAGGGACGAGAAAAACTGTTTTTT
>.|.|TRBV5-1|TRBJ1-1
CASSPRSGDSEAFF
TGCGCCAGCAGCCCCCGTAGCGGTGACAGTGAAGCTTTCTTT
>.|.|TRBV7-8|TRBJ2-5
CASSLAFSQETQYF
TGTGCCAGCAGCTTAGCTTTTTCACAAGAGACCCAGTACTTC
>few|.|TRBV27|TRBJ1-2
CASSFARGSGYGYTF
TGTGCCAGCAGTTTTGCCCGCGGAAGCGGCTATGGCTACACCTTC
>.|.|TRBV4-1|TRBJ1-1
CASSQETVGRVDRNTEAFF
TGCGCCAGCAGCCAAGAAACGGTAGGCAGGGTGGATCGGAACACTGAAGCTTTCTTT
>.|TRBD2|TRBV3-1/TRBV3-2|TRBJ2-1
CASSLSGREYNEQFF
TGTGCCAGCAGCCTAAGTGGGAGGGAGTACAATGAGCAGTTCTTC
>.|.|TRBV29-1|TRBJ2-7
CSVKTGESYEQYF
TGCAGCGTCAAGACAGGAGAATCCTACGAGCAGTACTTC
>once|.|TRBV28|TRBJ1-5
CASRASDSWGNQPQHF
TGTGCCAGCAGGGCCTCGGACTCATGGGGCAATCAGCCCCAGCATTTT
>few|.|TRBV18|TRBJ1-6
CASSPLGDDNSPLHF
TGTGCCAGCTCACCCCTAGGTGACGATAATTCACCCCTCCACTTT
>.|.|TRBV7-7|TRBJ2-5
CASSLGGPGETQYF
TGTGCTAGCAGCTTAGGAGGTCCTGGGGAGACCCAGTACTTC
>.|.|TRBV7-2|TRBJ2-5
CASLRQISETQYF
TGTGCCAGCCTCCGACAGATATCAGAGACCCAGTACTTC
>.|TRBD2|TRBV15|TRBJ2-2
CATSGTSGIYGTGELFF
TGTGCCACCAGCGGGACTAGCGGCATTTATGGCACCGGGGAGCTGTTTTTT
>.|.|TRBV9|TRBJ2-7
CASSVGGYPYEQYF
TGTGCCAGCAGCGTGGGCGGGTACCCCTACGAGCAGTACTTC
>.|TRBD2|TRBV7-2|TRBJ2-3
CASSLAHREGWRGDTQYF
TGTGCCAGCAGCTTAGCCCACCGGGAGGGTTGGAGGGGAGATACGCAGTATTTT
>.|TRBD1|TRBV6-4|TRBJ1-4
CASSPQQGFPGKLFF
TGTGCCAGCAGTCCCCAACAGGGGTTCCCTGGAAAACTGTTTTTT
>.|TRBD2|TRBV2|TRBJ2-7
CASSASSGRVSYEQYF
TGTGCCAGCAGCGCGTCTAGCGGGAGAGTCAGTTACGAGCAGTACTTC
>.|.|TRBV5-5|TRBJ2-1
CASSFTGFNDEQFF
TGTGCCAGCAGCTTTACAGGGTTCAACGATGAGCAGTTCTTC
>.|TRBD1|TRBV5-5|TRBJ2-7
CASSLGTGQIYEQYF
TGTGCCAGCAGCTTGGGAACGGGACAGATTTACGAGCAGTACTTC
>.|.|TRBV20-1|TRBJ1-1
CSAGETEAFF
TGCAGTGCCGGGGAGACTGAAGCTTTCTTT
>.|TRBD2|TRBV27|TRBJ2-3
CASSNRGGAGADTQYF
TGTGCCAGCAGTAATCGCGGGGGGGCCGGCGCAGATACGCAGTATTTT
>.|TRBD2|TRBV11-3|TRBJ2-5
CASSLAGTTGSATQYF
TGTGCCAGCAGCTTAGCCGGGACTACGGGGTCCGCGACCCAGTACTTC
>.|.|TRBV7-9|TRBJ1-6
CASSPRGGNMNSPLHF
TGTGCCAGCAGCCCAAGGGGAGGGAATATGAATTCACCCCTCCACTTT
>.|TRBD1|TRBV2|TRBJ2-4
CASSEDRGSVKNIQYF
TGTGCCAGCAGTGAGGACAGGGGTTCAGTCAAAAACATTCAGTACTTC
>.|TRBD1|TRBV2|TRBJ1-6
CASRADRGDNSPLHF
TGTGCCAGCAGGGCCGACAGGGGAGATAATTCACCCCTCCACTTT
>.|.|TRBV5-5|TRBJ1-3
CASSLSGGASGNTIYF
TGTGCCAGCAGCTTGTCTGGGGGCGCATCTGGAAACACCATATATTTT
>.|TRBD2|TRBV19|TRBJ2-7
CASSPLLGTTYEQYF
TGTGCCAGTAGTCCCCTTCTGGGGACTACCTACGAGCAGTACTTC
>.|.|TRBV18|TRBJ1-1
CASSPYVTKGAEAFF
TGTGCCAGCTCACCATATGTCACTAAGGGGGCTGAAGCTTTCTTT
>.|TRBD1|TRBV9|TRBJ2-1
CASSVGWDRERFF
TGTGCCAGCAGCGTAGGTTGGGACAGGGAGAGGTTCTTC
>.|.|TRBV10-3|TRBJ1-1
CAISDGPVLEAFF
TGTGCCATCAGTGATGGGCCAGTTCTTGAAGCTTTCTTT
>.|.|TRBV11-2|TRBJ1-2
CASSLQGQYGYTF
TGTGCCAGCAGCCTCCAGGGGCAGTATGGCTACACCTTC
>.|TRBD2|TRBV4-3|TRBJ2-1
CASSRRRTSGRADHNEQFF
TGCGCCAGCAGCCGCCGCCGGACTAGCGGGAGGGCCGATCACAATGAGCAGTTCTTC